These T cell receptor beta chains were read from a single sample in a study of shared clonotypes between healthy human individuals. Method: immunoSEQ multiplex PCR; TCRdb's copy keeps in-frame clones and lacks some. The sample contains 450,000 to 500,000 clones, about 78% of which appear only once. Sequenced input: PBMCs. Source of these receptors: a middle-aged woman in good health. Some clones in this sample may be carry-over from other donors' samples. The CDR3 runs from the conserved cysteine through the conserved F or W. A D gene is named only where the DNA matches it firmly. Clone size is shown for a subset of rows, as once, few, many or a class of expanded clone.

length,D,size,V,J,CDR3,DNA
15,-,once,TRBV5-1,TRBJ2-1,CASSSTVPSRGEQFF,TGCGCCAGCAGCTCGACCGTCCCCTCGAGGGGTGAGCAGTTCTTC
14,TRBD1,-,TRBV10-3,TRBJ2-7,CAISRDREAYEQYF,TGTGCCATCAGTCGGGACAGGGAAGCCTATGAGCAGTACTTC
20,TRBD2,few,TRBV10-3,TRBJ2-1,CAISYRTSGSLAKSYNEQFF,TGTGCCATCAGTTATAGGACTAGCGGGAGTTTGGCGAAGTCCTACAATGAGCAGTTCTTC
15,-,-,TRBV15,TRBJ1-1,CATSRSAGGADEAFF,TGTGCCACCAGCAGGAGCGCGGGGGGCGCGGATGAAGCTTTCTTT
14,-,-,TRBV11-2,TRBJ2-7,CASSLDGRRYEQYF,TGTGCCAGCAGCTTAGATGGCAGGCGCTACGAGCAGTACTTC
15,TRBD1,few,TRBV7-2,TRBJ2-7,CASSRDRAGSYEQYF,TGTGCCAGCAGTCGAGACAGGGCCGGCTCCTACGAGCAGTACTTC
14,TRBD1,-,TRBV5-1,TRBJ2-7,CASSDGQGSYEQYF,TGCGCCAGCAGCGATGGACAGGGTAGCTACGAGCAGTACTTC
13,TRBD2,-,TRBV5-4,TRBJ2-3,CASSSLAGATQYF,TGTGCCAGCAGCTCACTAGCGGGAGCTACGCAGTATTTT
15,TRBD1,-,TRBV11-3,TRBJ2-1,CASSYRQGINNEQFF,TGTGCCAGCAGCTACCGACAGGGAATAAACAATGAGCAGTTCTTC
15,-,-,TRBV5-6,TRBJ1-5,CASSLGGQLLWPQHF,TGTGCCAGCAGCTTGGGGGGTCAGCTCTTATGGCCCCAGCATTTT
13,-,-,TRBV5-6,TRBJ2-3,CASSPGVGSTQYF,TGTGCCAGCAGCCCCGGTGTTGGCTCCACGCAGTATTTT
15,-,few,TRBV28,TRBJ2-6,CASSPPLVGANVLTF,TGTGCCAGCAGTCCCCCACTGGTCGGGGCCAACGTCCTGACTTTC
15,-,few,TRBV27,TRBJ1-5,CASSPRTDSNQPQHF,TGTGCCAGCAGTCCGAGGACAGATAGCAATCAGCCCCAGCATTTT
12,-,-,TRBV6-6,TRBJ2-1,CASSYPRESQFF,TGTGCCAGCAGTTACCCTCGTGAGAGTCAGTTCTTC
12,-,-,TRBV28,TRBJ1-5,CASSLNAQPQHF,TGTGCCAGCAGTTTAAACGCTCAGCCCCAGCATTTT
15,-,-,TRBV2,TRBJ2-7,CASREGGAQRDEQYF,TGTGCCAGCAGAGAGGGGGGGGCCCAGCGCGACGAGCAGTACTTC
13,-,few,TRBV2,TRBJ1-1,CASSLQVNTEAFF,TGTGCCAGCAGTTTACAGGTGAACACTGAAGCTTTCTTT
11,-,-,TRBV29-1,TRBJ2-7,CSVASSYEQYF,TGCAGCGTGGCAAGCTCCTACGAGCAGTACTTC
17,TRBD1,-,TRBV4-1,TRBJ2-6,CASSLGQGASGANVLTF,TGCGCCAGCAGCCTGGGACAGGGGGCGTCTGGGGCCAACGTCCTGACTTTC
15,TRBD1,-,TRBV10-3,TRBJ2-7,CASSEGAGGSYEQYF,TGTGCCAGCAGTGAAGGGGCAGGGGGCTCCTACGAGCAGTACTTC
13,-,-,TRBV6-6,TRBJ1-2,CASSYSAGYGYTF,TGTGCCAGCAGTTACTCGGCTGGTTATGGCTACACCTTC
13,TRBD2,once,TRBV29-1,TRBJ2-7,CSATLAGGYEQYF,TGCAGCGCTACCCTAGCGGGAGGCTACGAGCAGTACTTC
13,TRBD1,-,TRBV19,TRBJ2-1,CASSGQGRNEQFF,TGTGCCAGTAGCGGACAGGGAAGGAATGAGCAGTTCTTC
14,-,-,TRBV7-9,TRBJ2-3,CASSPQGGADTQYF,TGTGCCAGCAGCCCCCAGGGCGGCGCAGATACGCAGTATTTT
15,-,-,TRBV2,TRBJ1-2,CASSEEAGTYYGYTF,TGTGCCAGCAGTGAAGAGGCAGGGACCTACTATGGCTACACCTTC
16,TRBD2,-,TRBV5-1,TRBJ2-1,CASSLRLADIYNEQFF,TGCGCCAGCAGCTTACGACTAGCGGATATATACAATGAGCAGTTCTTC
15,-,-,TRBV7-9,TRBJ1-4,CASSLTGQHNEKLFF,TGTGCCAGCAGCTTAACGGGGCAGCATAATGAAAAACTGTTTTTT
16,TRBD1,once,TRBV11-2,TRBJ1-5,CASSRSGQGVDQPQHF,TGTGCCAGCAGCAGATCCGGACAGGGGGTGGATCAGCCCCAGCATTTT
14,-,-,TRBV7-3,TRBJ1-6,CASSYGAENSPLHF,TGTGCCAGCAGCTACGGGGCAGAGAATTCACCCCTCCACTTT
13,-,-,TRBV10-3,TRBJ1-4,CAIKGSEDEKLFF,TGTGCCATCAAAGGTAGTGAGGACGAAAAACTGTTTTTT
14,TRBD2,-,TRBV7-2,TRBJ2-5,CASRSTSGIETQYF,TGTGCCAGCAGGTCGACTAGCGGGATTGAGACCCAGTACTTC
13,-,-,TRBV7-2,TRBJ2-1,CASSSNRYNEQFF,TGTGCCAGCAGCTCGAACAGGTACAATGAGCAGTTCTTC
11,-,few,TRBV5-1,TRBJ2-5,CASSLLTEQYF,TGCGCCAGCAGCCTCCTAACAGAGCAGTACTTC